These T cell receptor beta chains were read from a single sample in a study of shared clonotypes between healthy human individuals. The method was immunoSEQ multiplex PCR; TCRdb's version includes in-frame clones alone and lacks a portion of them. Here the sample spans about 600,000 clones, roughly 98% being singletons. The sequenced sample was naive CD8+ T cells sorted from blood. These receptors all stem from a man aged 25-45 years in good health. Each CDR3 is given with its conserved first and last residue. Each record gives: V gene, J gene, D gene, clone size, CDR3 DNA, CDR3 protein. D genes are given only for firm matches. Expanded clones are given a class, and other clones once, few, many or no size at all.

TRBV7-8	TRBJ2-1	-	-	TGTGCCAGCAGCCCCGGTAGCGGTCTATACAATGAGCAGTTCTTC	CASSPGSGLYNEQFF
TRBV7-9	TRBJ1-5	-	-	TGTGCCAGCAGCTTAGGGTCTTGGCAGGTCAATCAGCCCCAGCATTTT	CASSLGSWQVNQPQHF
TRBV5-1	TRBJ2-1	TRBD2	-	TGCGCCAGCAGCCCGCGACTAGCGGGAGGCAATGAGCAGTTCTTC	CASSPRLAGGNEQFF
TRBV13	TRBJ2-7	-	-	TGTGCCAGCAGCTTAGAATCCAGCCACGAGCAGTACTTC	CASSLESSHEQYF
TRBV6-6	TRBJ2-7	TRBD2	-	TGTGCCAGCAGTACCTCGGGACTATTTACCTACGAGCAGTACTTC	CASSTSGLFTYEQYF
TRBV5-4	TRBJ2-5	-	-	TGTGCCAGCAGCCGGGACCGGGAGACCCAGTACTTC	CASSRDRETQYF
TRBV27	TRBJ2-5	TRBD1	-	TGTGCTACAGGGGGCGGAGAGACCCAGTACTTC	CATGGGETQYF
TRBV7-9	TRBJ1-1	-	-	TGTGCCAGCAGCTTGCCCGACCTGGGTGTCGGAGTCGCTGAAGCTTTCTTT	CASSLPDLGVGVAEAFF
TRBV11-2	TRBJ2-6	-	-	TGTGCCAGCAGCGGGGGGCAAGGCTGGACTGGGGCCAACGTCCTGACTTTC	CASSGGQGWTGANVLTF
TRBV7-2	TRBJ2-7	-	once	TGTGCCAGCTCAGGGGCATTGGGGGGCGCGTACGAGCAGTACTTC	CASSGALGGAYEQYF
TRBV29-1	TRBJ2-7	TRBD2	-	TGCAGCGTTGCACTAGCGGGCTCCTACGAGCAGTACTTC	CSVALAGSYEQYF
TRBV7-6	TRBJ1-1	-	-	TGTGCCAGCAGCTTAGTTGGGGAACTCGAAGCTTTCTTT	CASSLVGELEAFF
TRBV28	TRBJ2-1	-	-	TGTGCCAGCAGTTTACAGGGGGGCTACAATGAGCAGTTCTTC	CASSLQGGYNEQFF
TRBV9	TRBJ2-2	TRBD2	-	TGTGCCAGCAGCCCGGGACTAGCGGGAGTCGGGACCGGGGAGCTGTTTTTT	CASSPGLAGVGTGELFF
TRBV2	TRBJ2-1	-	-	TGTGCCATCATCTCGTACAATGAGCAGTTCTTC	CAIISYNEQFF
TRBV5-1	TRBJ2-1	-	-	TGCGCCAGCAGCTACGGTCCAGCGGATCCCTACAATGAGCAGTTCTTC	CASSYGPADPYNEQFF
TRBV6-5	TRBJ2-7	-	-	TGTGCCAGCACTAATCGGGCGGAGCAGTACTTC	CASTNRAEQYF
TRBV27	TRBJ2-7	-	-	TGTGCCAGCAGTTTCGTAAACTCCTACGAGCAGTACTTC	CASSFVNSYEQYF
TRBV18	TRBJ2-7	-	-	TGTGCCAGCTCACCAGGGGTCTCCTACGAGCAGTACTTC	CASSPGVSYEQYF
TRBV9	TRBJ2-3	TRBD2	-	TGTGCCAGCAGCGTTTCCGGACTAGCGGGAACAGATACGCAGTATTTT	CASSVSGLAGTDTQYF
TRBV5-1	TRBJ2-2	-	-	TGCGCCAGCAATGGGGAGGCGGCCGGGGAGCTGTTTTTT	CASNGEAAGELFF
TRBV7-2	TRBJ2-3	TRBD2	-	TGTGCCAGCAGCTCGACCTCTAGCGGGATTCGTACAGATACGCAGTATTTT	CASSSTSSGIRTDTQYF
TRBV10-1	TRBJ1-2	TRBD1	-	TGCGCCAGCAGTGAGCAGGGGGGCTATGGCTACACCTTC	CASSEQGGYGYTF
TRBV7-9	TRBJ2-7	TRBD1	once	TGTGCCAGCAGCTTAGCAGTCCCCGGGACAGGGATCCTTTACGAGCAGTACTTC	CASSLAVPGTGILYEQYF
TRBV27	TRBJ2-7	TRBD1	-	TGTGCCAGCAGGTACAGGGGTACCTACGAGCAGTACTTC	CASRYRGTYEQYF
TRBV9	TRBJ2-1	-	few	TGTGCCAGCAGCGGCGACTACAATGAGCAGTTCTTC	CASSGDYNEQFF
TRBV7-9	TRBJ2-2	TRBD2	-	TGTGCCAGCAGGTCCAGCGGGAGGGGGACCGGGGAGCTGTTTTTT	CASRSSGRGTGELFF
TRBV19	TRBJ2-7	-	-	TGTGCCAGTAGTGTCGATGGATACCCCTACGAGCAGTACTTC	CASSVDGYPYEQYF
TRBV27	TRBJ2-7	-	-	TGTGCCAGCAGCTCGCTCTACGAGCAGTACTTC	CASSSLYEQYF
TRBV13	TRBJ2-7	TRBD2	-	TGTGCCAGCAGCTTAACGACTAGCGGGAGGGTAGGCGAGCAGTACTTC	CASSLTTSGRVGEQYF
TRBV7-9	TRBJ1-5	-	-	TGTGCCAGCAGCTTAGCGGGCCGAGTGGACAATCAGCCCCAGCATTTT	CASSLAGRVDNQPQHF
TRBV12-5	TRBJ2-1	-	once	TGTGCTAGTGGTGTCACAGGGTTAGGAGACAATGAGCAGTTCTTC	CASGVTGLGDNEQFF
TRBV10-2	TRBJ2-2	-	-	TGCGCCGCGTCCCTAGGCTTAGAGGGGGAGCTGTTTTTT	CAASLGLEGELFF
TRBV10-3	TRBJ1-2	TRBD1	once	TGTGCCATCAGTGAGGGGGGACAGGGAGGCTATGGCTACACCTTC	CAISEGGQGGYGYTF
TRBV5-1	TRBJ2-1	TRBD2	-	TGCGCCAGCAGCTTGAAACTAGCGGGAGCGTCATACAATGAGCAGTTCTTC	CASSLKLAGASYNEQFF
TRBV29-1	TRBJ2-7	-	-	TGCAGCGTTGAAGATCGTACCTTCGAGCAGTACTTC	CSVEDRTFEQYF
TRBV27	TRBJ1-4	TRBD1	-	TGTGCCAGCAGTATAATACAGGGGAAAACTGAAAAACTGTTTTTT	CASSIIQGKTEKLFF
TRBV5-4	TRBJ2-1	-	-	TGTGCCCTAACTTGGGGGAGAAGCTCCTACAATGAGCAGTTCTTC	CALTWGRSSYNEQFF
TRBV28	TRBJ2-7	-	-	TGTGCCAGCAGTTTAACGGGAGACGACGAGCAGTACTTC	CASSLTGDDEQYF
TRBV5-6	TRBJ1-4	-	-	TGTGCCAGCAGCTTGGTGGCCGGGGAAAAACTGTTTTTT	CASSLVAGEKLFF
TRBV27	TRBJ2-1	TRBD2	-	TGTGCCAGCAGTCGGGGGACTAGCGGGAGCAATGAGCAGTTCTTC	CASSRGTSGSNEQFF
TRBV27	TRBJ2-7	-	few	TGTGCCAGCAGGCCACAGGTGGCGAGGTACGAGCAGTACTTC	CASRPQVARYEQYF